This TCR beta chain stems from a study of siplizumab effects on memory and regulatory T cells. TCRdb's table, derived via immunoSEQ multiplex PCR, lists solely in-frame clones and lacks some. Here the sample spans more than 85,000 clones, roughly 91% being singletons. Trimming removed 8 bases at V and 4 bases at J, with 14 bases between. Germline CDR1 reads LNHNV; CDR2 reads YYDKDF (reference sequence). This CDR3 has 13 amino acids. Material: CD4+ T cells sorted from blood. The sequence came from a human donor in good health. This chain links TRBV15 with TRBJ1-2; D may be TRBD1 (5 bases). This CDR3 is CATGGSQTYGYTF. The CDR3 coding sequence is TGTGCCACCGGGGGGAGCCAGACCTATGGCTACACCTTC.